The 7 T cell receptor beta chains listed next were all sequenced from one sample in a study of OX40 agonist ivuxolimab in advanced cancers. Using immunoSEQ multiplex PCR, the repertoire was profiled, and TCRdb retains in-frame clones only, with some absent. The sample includes around 68,000 clones, under 95% seen only once; the top ten take approximately 1.1%. The starting material was CD4+ or CD8+ T cells sorted from blood, obtained in a trial of the OX40 agonist ivuxolimab. The receptors derive from an adult with an advanced solid tumor such as melanoma, head and neck, liver or kidney cancer.

The genes are TRBV5-8 and TRBJ2-5; 9 bases fit TRBD2. Trimming cost V 0 bases and J 1 base; bases outside gene matches: 7. Germline loops: CDR1 SGHTS, CDR2 YDEGEE. The length of the CDR3 is 17 residues. This CDR3 reads CASSLGLAGTRQETQYF. Written as DNA, the CDR3 is TGTGCCAGCAGCTTGGGGCTAGCGGGGACCCGCCAAGAGACCCAGTACTTC.

This chain connects TRBV19 to TRBJ1-5; no clear D gene. V lost 10 bases, J lost 4 bases, and 14 bases lay in between. This CDR3 comprises 13 residues. CDR1 is LNHDA, CDR2 SQIVND, per germline (reference sequence). The CDR3: CATSPQKNQPQHF. The CDR3 nucleotides are TGTGCCACCTCCCCCCAGAAAAATCAGCCCCAGCATTTT.

For the CDR3, the DNA is TGTGCCAGCAGCAACCAAGAGACCCAGTACTTC. It specifies CASSNQETQYF. J is TRBJ2-5 and V is TRBV6-5; D is uncertain. The CDR3 covers 11 residues. V gave up 6 bases and J gave up 0 bases, with 2 bases separating them. From germline, CDR1 is MNHEY and CDR2 SVGAGI.

This chain uses TRBV10-3 with TRBJ1-1, with D perhaps TRBD1 (5 bases). The CDR3 spans 14 residues. Per germline, CDR1 ENHRY and CDR2 SYGVKD. V dropped 4 bases and J dropped 1 base, with 10 bases sitting between them. The CDR3 loop is CAISGEGTNTEAFF. The CDR3 coding sequence is TGTGCCATCAGTGGGGAAGGGACGAACACTGAAGCTTTCTTT.

This chain connects TRBV5-6 to TRBJ2-2; D not certain. This CDR3 spans 12 amino acids. V was shortened by 3 bases and J by 4 bases, with 4 bases between the two germline ends. Germline V gene sequence: CDR1 SGHDT, CDR2 YYEEEE. The chain's CDR3 is CASSSTTGELFF. CDR3 DNA: TGTGCCAGCAGCTCGACCACCGGGGAGCTGTTTTTT.

This sequence joins TRBV28 and TRBJ1-2, with a weak D call TRBD1 (5 bases). The V end was cut by 6 bases, the J end by 3 bases, with 17 bases between. The CDR3 runs to 15 residues. CDR1 and CDR2 from the germline V gene are MDHEN and SYDVKM. The CDR3 spells CASRAATEADYGYTF. CDR3 nucleotides: TGTGCCAGCAGAGCGGCGACAGAAGCCGACTATGGCTACACCTTC.

Comments on this clone: Other DNA sequences in this sample translate to the same CDR3. The chain has TRBV5-4 and TRBJ2-2; D unclear. The ends were cut back, 0 bases at V and 1 base at J, with 4 bases in the middle. The CDR3 consists of 14 residues. Germline values: CDR1 SGHNT, CDR2 YYREEE (reference sequence). The CDR3 DNA sequence: TGTGCCAGCAGCTTGGAACTGAACACCGGGGAGCTGTTTTTT. Protein sequence: CASSLELNTGELFF. The full variable domain, rest sourced from reference TRBV5-4 and TRBJ2-2, is ETGVTQSPTHLIKTRGQQVTLRCSSQSGHNTVSWYQQALGQGPQFIFQYYREEENGRGNFPPRFSGLQFPNYSSELNVNALELDDSALYLCASSLELNTGELFFGEGSRLTVL.